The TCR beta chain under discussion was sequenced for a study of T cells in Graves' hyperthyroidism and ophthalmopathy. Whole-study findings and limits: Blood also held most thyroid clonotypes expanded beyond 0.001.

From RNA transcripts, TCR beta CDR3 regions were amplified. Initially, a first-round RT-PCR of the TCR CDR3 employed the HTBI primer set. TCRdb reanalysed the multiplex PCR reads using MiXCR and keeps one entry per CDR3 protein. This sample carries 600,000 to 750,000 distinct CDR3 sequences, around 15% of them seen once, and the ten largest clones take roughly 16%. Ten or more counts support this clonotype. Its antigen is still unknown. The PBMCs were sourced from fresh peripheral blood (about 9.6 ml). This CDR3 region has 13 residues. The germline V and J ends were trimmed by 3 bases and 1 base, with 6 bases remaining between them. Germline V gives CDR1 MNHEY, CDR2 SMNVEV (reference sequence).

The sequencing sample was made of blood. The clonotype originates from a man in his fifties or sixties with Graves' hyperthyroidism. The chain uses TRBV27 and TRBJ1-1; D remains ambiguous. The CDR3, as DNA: TGTGCCAGCAGTTTGGTCACGAACACTGAAGCTTTCTTT. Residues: CASSLVTNTEAFF.